This T cell receptor (beta chain) was documented in a study of T cell responses to AZD1222 COVID-19 vaccine. Study-level background: Pooling of second doses given at about 4 or about 12 weeks was done. Findings and caveats of the study: The study sampled repertoires only after the peak T cell response. CD4 TCRs covered the whole spike, strongest at regions 160-218 and 743-854.

About this clone: What it recognizes is unknown.

Sequencing was performed with immunoSEQ multiplex PCR; in TCRdb, only in-frame clones are kept and a portion is missing. The table lists 140,000 to 150,000 clones, about 91% of them singletons. Trimming took 5 bases from V and 8 from J, leaving 21 bases between them. Germline-derived CDR1 and CDR2 are SGHAT and FQNNGV. CDR3 length: 15 amino acids. Sequencing used peripheral blood, obtained on day 0 of AZD1222 vaccination. The receptor comes from an adult in good health. The chain recombines TRBV11-2 with TRBJ1-2; possible D gene TRBD1, 6 bases. The CDR3 loop is CASSTLTGKSGGYTF. The CDR3 region has the DNA TGTGCCAGCAGCACCCTAACAGGGAAGTCCGGCGGCTACACCTTC.